The 12 T cell receptor beta chains below were found in one sample sequenced in a study of blood T cell repertoires in COVID-19. Measured with immunoSEQ multiplex PCR; TCRdb has only the in-frame clones, and not every one. The sample lists fewer than 65,000 clones, about nine tenths occurring once. Source material: peripheral blood. These receptors were collected from an elderly woman with acute or convalescent COVID-19.

This clone was detected only once. The genes are TRBV11-3 and TRBJ2-7; 11 bases map to TRBD1. This CDR3 has 14 residues. Germline V gene sequence: CDR1 SGHNT, CDR2 YENEEA. The junction had 6 bases not matched to a gene; V was cut back by 5 bases and J by 6 bases. CDR3 sequence: CASSRDRGTGEQYF. The CDR3 nucleotides are TGTGCCAGCAGCCGGGACAGGGGGACTGGCGAGCAGTACTTC. The variable domain in full, completed from reference TRBV11-3 and TRBJ2-7, reads EAGVVQSPRYKIIEKKQPVAFWCNPISGHNTLYWYLQNLGQGPELLIRYENEEAVDDSQLPKDRFSAERLKGVDSTLKIQPAELGDSAVYLCASSRDRGTGEQYFGPGTRLTVT.

This clone occurred many times. The rearrangement uses TRBV7-9 and TRBJ1-1; D remains ambiguous. The germline CDR1 and CDR2 sequences are SEHNR and FQNEAQ (reference sequence). V lost 5 bases and J lost 1, with 11 bases in between. The CDR3 extends over 14 amino acids. CDR3 sequence reads: CASSQNLWNTEAFF. The CDR3 DNA is TGTGCCAGCAGCCAAAACTTGTGGAACACTGAAGCTTTCTTT.

The rearrangement uses TRBV5-1 and TRBJ2-7, with TRBD1 identical over 9 bases. The CDR3 has 15 residues. In germline, CDR1 is SGHRS, CDR2 YFSETQ. After removal of 4 bases from V and 4 bases from J, the junction contained 9 bases not matched to a gene. The DNA of the CDR3 is TGCGCCAGCAGCCCACTGCCGGGACAGGGTTACGAGCAGTACTTC. Translating gives CASSPLPGQGYEQYF. The full variable domain, with the rest looked up from reference TRBV5-1 and TRBJ2-7, is KAGVTQTPRYLIKTRGQQVTLSCSPISGHRSVSWYQQTPGQGLQFLFEYFSETQRNKGNFPGRFSGRQFSNSRSEMNVSTLELGDSALYLCASSPLPGQGYEQYFGPGTRLTVT.

This chain links TRBV19 with TRBJ2-7, with 13 bases aligning to TRBD2. Germline V gene data show CDR1 as LNHDA and CDR2 as SQIVND (reference sequence). Trimming removed 5 bases from V and 7 bases from J; junction bases left unmatched: 8. CDR3 length: 15 residues. The CDR3 sequence is CASSAWTSGSREQYF. In nucleotides, the CDR3 is TGTGCCAGTAGTGCCTGGACTAGCGGGAGTAGGGAGCAGTACTTC.

This chain uses TRBV6-4 with TRBJ1-3; no clear D. Trimming shortened V by 3 bases and J by 0 bases, and 12 bases separated the two germline ends. Germline V gene sequence: CDR1 MRHNA, CDR2 SNTAGT. There are 16 residues in the CDR3. The CDR3 reads CASSDGVHSSGNTIYF. As DNA, the CDR3 is TGTGCCAGCAGTGATGGTGTACACAGCTCTGGAAACACCATATATTTT.

The rearrangement joins TRBV19 to TRBJ1-4; D not resolved. Germline V gives CDR1 LNHDA, CDR2 SQIVND (reference sequence). This CDR3 is 18 amino acids long. Deletions cut 3 bases from V and 1 base from J, with 18 bases between. The chain's CDR3 is CASSINRPGTLTNEKLFF. The CDR3 DNA sequence: TGTGCCAGTAGTATTAATCGGCCAGGAACCTTAACTAATGAAAAACTGTTTTTT.

V usage is TRBV5-1 and J usage is TRBJ1-1, with D possibly being TRBD1 (5 bases). With 4 bases removed from V and 2 bases from J, the gap between germline ends came to 9 bases. There are 13 residues in the CDR3. Looked up from germline, CDR1 is SGHRS and CDR2 is YFSETQ. CDR3 sequence: CASSPQVNTEAFF. CDR3 DNA sequence: TGCGCCAGCAGCCCACAGGTTAACACTGAAGCTTTCTTT.

In this sample, this clone turned up once. The chain employs TRBV11-3 and TRBJ1-6; TRBD1 agrees at 7 bases. In germline, CDR1 is SGHNT, CDR2 YENEEA. The CDR3 contains 15 residues. Trimming removed 5 bases from V and 13 bases from J; junction bases left unmatched: 14. CDR3 protein: CASSLSGTVGSPLHF. The CDR3 bases are TGTGCCAGCAGCCTCTCCGGGACAGTCGGGTCTCCCCTCCACTTT.

The chain recombines TRBV7-9 with TRBJ1-2, with 8 bases identical to TRBD1. The CDR3 contains 16 residues. Germline-derived CDR1 and CDR2 are SEHNR and FQNEAQ (reference sequence). J lost 0 bases, V lost 5 bases, and 8 bases had no gene match. CDR3 nucleotides: TGTGCCAGCAGCCCGGGACAGGCTTCTTCTAACTATGGCTACACCTTC. Protein: CASSPGQASSNYGYTF. The variable domain in full, completed from reference TRBV7-9 and TRBJ1-2, reads DTGVSQNPRHKITKRGQNVTFRCDPISEHNRLYWYRQTLGQGPEFLTYFQNEAQLEKSRLLSDRFSAERPKGSFSTLEIQRTEQGDSAMYLCASSPGQASSNYGYTFGSGTRLTVV.

This clone appeared once. The CDR3 bases are TGTGCCAGCATCGACAGACTTAACTATGGCTACACCTTC. It translates to CASIDRLNYGYTF. The chain links TRBV25-1 to TRBJ1-2; D might be TRBD1 (5 bases). Germline lookup yields CDR1 MGHDK and CDR2 SYGVNS. The CDR3 is 13 amino acids. V lost 7 bases, J lost 1 base, and 10 bases lay in between.

This rearrangement joins TRBV24-1 to TRBJ2-1; no clear D. Looked up from germline, CDR1 is KGHDR and CDR2 is SFDVKD. The CDR3 is 11 amino acids. V lost 6 bases to trimming and J lost 4 bases, with 3 bases between them. This CDR3 is CATSIYNEQFF. CDR3 bases: TGTGCCACCAGTATATACAATGAGCAGTTCTTC.

The chain joins TRBV29-1 to TRBJ1-1; possible D gene TRBD1, 6 bases. The CDR3 is 13 residues long. V was clipped by 7 bases and J by 4 bases, with 16 bases between them. The germline V gene has CDR1 SQVTM and CDR2 ANQGSEA. The CDR3 sequence is CSGEQGFATEAFF. The CDR3 coding sequence is TGCAGCGGCGAACAGGGCTTCGCCACTGAAGCTTTCTTT.